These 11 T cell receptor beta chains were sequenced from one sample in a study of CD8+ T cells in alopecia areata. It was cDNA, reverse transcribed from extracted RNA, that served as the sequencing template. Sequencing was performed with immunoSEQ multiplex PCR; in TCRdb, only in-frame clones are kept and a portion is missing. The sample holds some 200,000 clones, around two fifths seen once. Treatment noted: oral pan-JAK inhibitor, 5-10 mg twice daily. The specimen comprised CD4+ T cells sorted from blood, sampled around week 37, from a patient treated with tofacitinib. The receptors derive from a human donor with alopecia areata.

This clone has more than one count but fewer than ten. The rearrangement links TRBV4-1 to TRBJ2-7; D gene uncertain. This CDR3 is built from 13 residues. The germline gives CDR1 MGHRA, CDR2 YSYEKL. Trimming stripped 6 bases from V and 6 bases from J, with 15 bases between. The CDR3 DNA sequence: TGCGCCAGCAGTCCTACAAGGAACTCCGAGCAGTACTTC. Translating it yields CASSPTRNSEQYF.

CDR3: CSAPRGTGIPYNEQFF. The DNA for the CDR3 is TGCAGCGCCCCCCGCGGGACAGGGATCCCCTACAATGAGCAGTTCTTC. The V and J genes are TRBV29-1 and TRBJ2-1; 9 bases match TRBD1. Unmatched junction bases numbered 12, after V lost 7 bases and J lost 2 bases. Germline CDR1 and CDR2: SQVTM and ANQGSEA. This CDR3 has 16 residues.

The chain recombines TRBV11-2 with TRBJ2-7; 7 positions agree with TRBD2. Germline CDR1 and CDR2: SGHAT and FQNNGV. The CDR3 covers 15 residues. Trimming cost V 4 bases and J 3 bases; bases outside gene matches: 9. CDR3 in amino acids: CASSSRGAGFYEQYF. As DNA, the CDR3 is TGTGCCAGCAGCTCCCGTGGAGCGGGGTTCTACGAGCAGTACTTC.

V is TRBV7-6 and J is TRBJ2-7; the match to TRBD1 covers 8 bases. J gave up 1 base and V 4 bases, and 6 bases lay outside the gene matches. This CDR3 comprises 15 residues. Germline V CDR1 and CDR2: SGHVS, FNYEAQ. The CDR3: CASSSTGEISYEQYF. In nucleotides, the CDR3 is TGTGCCAGCAGCTCGACAGGGGAGATTTCCTACGAGCAGTACTTC.

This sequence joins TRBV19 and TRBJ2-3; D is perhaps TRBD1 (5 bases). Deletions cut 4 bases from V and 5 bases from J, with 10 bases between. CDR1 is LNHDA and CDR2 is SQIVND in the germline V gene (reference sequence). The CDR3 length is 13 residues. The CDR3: CASSTERGDTQYF. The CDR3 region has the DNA TGTGCCAGTAGTACGGAAAGGGGAGATACGCAGTATTTT. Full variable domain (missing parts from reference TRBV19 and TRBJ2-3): DGGITQSPKYLFRKEGQNVTLSCEQNLNHDAMYWYRQDPGQGLRLIYYSQIVNDFQKGDIAEGYSVSREKKESFPLTVTSAQKNPTAFYLCASSTERGDTQYFGPGTRLTVL.

Here the CDR3 reads CSVGAGAYGYTF. The CDR3 nucleotides read TGCAGCGTTGGAGCGGGGGCATATGGCTACACCTTC. The V gene is TRBV29-1, the J gene TRBJ1-2; tentative D call: TRBD1 (6 bases). Trimming shortened V by 4 bases and J by 5 bases, and 11 bases separated the two germline ends. The CDR3 extends over 12 amino acids. Germline V gene sequence: CDR1 SQVTM, CDR2 ANQGSEA.

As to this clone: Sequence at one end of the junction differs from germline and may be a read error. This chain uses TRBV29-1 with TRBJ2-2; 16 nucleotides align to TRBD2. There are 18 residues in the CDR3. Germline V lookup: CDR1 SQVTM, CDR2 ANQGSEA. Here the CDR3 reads CSVDPGTSGRARTGELLF. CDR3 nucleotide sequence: TGCAGCGTTGACCCCGGGACTAGCGGGAGGGCTAGGACCGGGGAGCTGCTTTTT.

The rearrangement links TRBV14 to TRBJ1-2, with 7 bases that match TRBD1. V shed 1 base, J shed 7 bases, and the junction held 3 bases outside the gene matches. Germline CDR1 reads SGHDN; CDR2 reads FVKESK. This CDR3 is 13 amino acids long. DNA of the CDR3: TGTGCCAGCAGCCAAGCCAGGGGGTCTGGCTACACCTTC. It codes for CASSQARGSGYTF.

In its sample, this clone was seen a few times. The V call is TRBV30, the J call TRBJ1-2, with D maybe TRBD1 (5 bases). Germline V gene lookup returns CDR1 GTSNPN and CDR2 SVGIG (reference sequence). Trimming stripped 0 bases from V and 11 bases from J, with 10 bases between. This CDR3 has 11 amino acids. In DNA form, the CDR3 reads TGTGCCTGGAGTGTAAACCCAGGGTACACCTTC. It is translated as CAWSVNPGYTF. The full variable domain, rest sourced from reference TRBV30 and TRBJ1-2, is SQTIHQWPATLVQPVGSPLSLECTVEGTSNPNLYWYRQAAGRGLQLLFYSVGIGQISSEVPQNLSASRPQDRQFILSSKKLLLSDSGFYLCAWSVNPGYTFGSGTRLTVV.

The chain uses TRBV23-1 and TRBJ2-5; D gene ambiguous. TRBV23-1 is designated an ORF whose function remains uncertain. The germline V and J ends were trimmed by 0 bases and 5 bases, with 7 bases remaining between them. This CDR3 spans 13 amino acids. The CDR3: CASSQSEVETQYF. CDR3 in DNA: TGCGCCAGCAGTCAATCAGAAGTGGAGACCCAGTACTTC.

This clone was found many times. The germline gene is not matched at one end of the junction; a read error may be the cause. This CDR3 reads CASSEEAGRHF. The CDR3 DNA follows: TGTGCCAGCAGTGAAGAAGCGGGACGGCACTTC. V gene TRBV6-1 combines with J gene TRBJ2-7, with 7 bases matching TRBD2. The CDR3 consists of 11 residues. Germline V lookup: CDR1 MNHNS, CDR2 SASEGT.